One and the same sample provided the 27 T cell receptor beta chains below, sequenced in a study of technical replicates of blood from a few donors. The protocol was immunoSEQ multiplex PCR, while the TCRdb copy is restricted to in-frame clones and leaves out a portion. The sample holds under 90,000 clones; around 97% are singletons and the top ten take approximately 0.21%. The sample taken for sequencing was T cells isolated from PBMCs. These receptors were obtained from a human donor in good health.

This chain joins TRBV28 and TRBJ2-7; TRBD2 is a possible D gene (6 bases). Germline CDR1 is MDHEN and CDR2 is SYDVKM. Trimming removed 5 bases at V and 7 bases at J, with 12 bases between. The CDR3 has 12 residues. The CDR3 spells CASSPGVWEQYF. The CDR3 coding sequence is TGTGCCAGCAGTCCGGGAGTTTGGGAGCAGTACTTC.

The chain carries TRBV7-2 and TRBJ2-4; the match to TRBD2 covers 12 bases. The V segment lost 5 bases and the J segment 1 base; nucleotides outside the gene matches: 6. This CDR3 is built from 17 residues. Germline V gives CDR1 SGHTA, CDR2 FQGNSA. The CDR3 spells CASSPPSGGAAKNIQYF. The DNA for the CDR3 is TGTGCCAGCAGCCCCCCTAGCGGGGGGGCGGCCAAAAACATTCAGTACTTC.

The V gene is TRBV4-1, the J gene TRBJ2-2; 12 nucleotides match TRBD1. The CDR3 sequence is 17 residues long. The germline CDR1 and CDR2 sequences are MGHRA and YSYEKL. V lost 3 bases to trimming and J lost 7 bases; unmatched junction nucleotides: 9. This CDR3 reads CASSHSGTGGALGELFF. CDR3 in DNA: TGCGCCAGCAGCCACAGCGGGACAGGGGGCGCGCTCGGGGAGCTGTTTTTT.

The V and J genes are TRBV6-1 and TRBJ2-2, with TRBD1 as a possible D gene (6 bases). Germline CDR1 MNHNS, CDR2 SASEGT. The CDR3 sequence is 18 residues long. V was trimmed by 4 bases and J by 2 bases, leaving 20 bases between them. The CDR3 loop reads CASSGRSGQNLNTGELFF. CDR3 DNA: TGTGCCAGCAGTGGCAGATCGGGACAAAACCTTAACACCGGGGAGCTGTTTTTT.

The chain recombines TRBV29-1 with TRBJ2-1, with 10 bases aligning to TRBD2. Germline V gives CDR1 SQVTM, CDR2 ANQGSEA. The CDR3 spans 19 residues. V shed 0 bases, J shed 0 bases, and the junction held 11 bases outside the gene matches. The CDR3 sequence is CSVEDPHRLAGHSYNEQFF. CDR3 nucleotide sequence: TGCAGCGTTGAAGACCCCCACCGACTAGCGGGTCACTCCTACAATGAGCAGTTCTTC.

The J gene is TRBJ1-2, the V gene TRBV30, with unresolved D. This CDR3 is built from 13 residues. Trimming stripped 4 bases from V and 7 bases from J, with 16 bases between. The germline CDR1 and CDR2 sequences are GTSNPN and SVGIG (reference sequence). The CDR3 sequence is CAWIPRVPPGYTF. The DNA of the CDR3 is TGTGCCTGGATCCCGCGCGTGCCTCCTGGCTACACCTTC.

V and J are TRBV6-1 and TRBJ2-5; TRBD1 aligns across 9 bases. Germline CDR1 reads MNHNS; CDR2 reads SASEGT. The CDR3 spans 15 residues. Unmatched junction bases numbered 6, after V lost 2 bases and J lost 5 bases. The CDR3 DNA is TGTGCCAGCAGTGAACCTACAGGGGGCGGGGAGACCCAGTACTTC. Amino acid sequence: CASSEPTGGGETQYF.

V and J are TRBV28 and TRBJ2-7; 9 nucleotides align to TRBD1. V lost 0 bases, J lost 0 bases, and 15 bases stayed unmatched. CDR1 MDHEN and CDR2 SYDVKM come from the germline V gene. The CDR3 covers 20 residues. CDR3 DNA: TGTGCCAGCAGTTTATGGGGGGGGACAGGGCCCTCGGCGAGCTCCTACGAGCAGTACTTC. Protein product: CASSLWGGTGPSASSYEQYF.

This chain connects TRBV7-9 to TRBJ2-2; perhaps TRBD1 as D (6 bases). V was shortened by 3 bases and J by 6 bases, with 14 bases between the two germline ends. The CDR3 is made up of 15 amino acids. Germline V gene data show CDR1 as SEHNR and CDR2 as FQNEAQ (reference sequence). The CDR3 protein is CASSFQGRIPGELFF. The CDR3 nucleotides are TGTGCCAGCAGCTTTCAGGGGCGAATTCCCGGGGAGCTGTTTTTT.

On this clone itself: At one boundary the junction diverges from the germline segment, which might be a read error. The chain combines TRBV28 with TRBJ2-7, with TRBD1 identical over 7 bases. CDR1 MDHEN and CDR2 SYDVKM come from the germline V gene. The CDR3 spans 14 residues. This chain's CDR3 is CASSFRGLSSEQYF. CDR3 DNA: TGTGCCAGCAGTTTTAGGGGGCTATCCTCCGAGCAGTACTTC.

The CDR3 sequence: CASSEEGLGFRNEQFF. The CDR3, as DNA: TGTGCCAGCAGTGAAGAGGGACTAGGATTCAGAAATGAGCAGTTCTTC. This sequence joins TRBV6-4 and TRBJ2-1; 8 bases are a match to TRBD2. Trimming took 3 bases from V and 7 from J; bases not matched to a gene: 11. The germline gives CDR1 MRHNA, CDR2 SNTAGT. The CDR3 is made up of 16 amino acids.

V and J are TRBV2 and TRBJ1-5; 8 positions agree with TRBD1. Germline CDR1 is SNHLY and CDR2 is FYNNEI. V lost 6 bases to trimming and J lost 9 bases; unmatched junction nucleotides: 13. This CDR3 is 15 amino acids long. The CDR3 bases are TGTGCCAGCAGGTCCGGGACAGGACCCGGGTCGCCCCAGCATTTT. It is translated as CASRSGTGPGSPQHF.

The chain combines TRBV4-2 with TRBJ2-7; D remains unclear. CDR1 is LGHNA, CDR2 YNFKEQ, per germline. The length of the CDR3 is 17 residues. The V and J ends lost 1 base and 6 bases respectively, with 22 bases between them. As DNA, the CDR3 is TGTGCCAGCAGCCAAGTGGGCCAACCCCTTGGTAACGCCGAGCAGTACTTC. This translates into CASSQVGQPLGNAEQYF.

V and J are TRBV5-1 and TRBJ1-2, with D possibly TRBD1 on 6 matching bases. The ends were cut back, 0 bases at V and 5 bases at J, with 14 bases in the middle. The CDR3 consists of 15 residues. The germline V gene has CDR1 SGHRS and CDR2 YFSETQ. The CDR3, as DNA: TGCGCCAGCAGCTTGGTGGCGGGGGCGCGTTATGGCTACACCTTC. The encoded protein is CASSLVAGARYGYTF. Combining the CDR3 with reference TRBV5-1 and TRBJ1-2 gives the whole variable domain KAGVTQTPRYLIKTRGQQVTLSCSPISGHRSVSWYQQTPGQGLQFLFEYFSETQRNKGNFPGRFSGRQFSNSRSEMNVSTLELGDSALYLCASSLVAGARYGYTFGSGTRLTVV.

This clone has just one count. J is TRBJ2-1 and V is TRBV25-1, with D perhaps TRBD2 (5 bases). This CDR3 region has 11 residues. Germline values: CDR1 MGHDK, CDR2 SYGVNS. In DNA form, the CDR3 reads TGTGCGGCCGGGGCCTACAATGAGCAGTTCTTC. This codes for CAAGAYNEQFF. Filled out from reference TRBV25-1 and TRBJ2-1, the complete variable domain reads EADIYQTPRYLVIGTGKKITLECSQTMGHDKMYWYQQDPGMELHLIHYSYGVNSTEKGDLSSESTVSRIRTEHFPLTLESARPSHTSQYLCAAGAYNEQFFGPGTRLTVL.

This clone has more than one count but fewer than ten. The chain links TRBV7-9 to TRBJ1-1; perhaps TRBD1 as D (6 bases). CDR1 and CDR2 (germline): SEHNR, FQNEAQ (reference sequence). The CDR3 is 13 residues long. V was trimmed by 5 bases and J by 1 base, leaving 8 bases between them. CDR3 loop: CASSQQGNTEAFF. CDR3 bases: TGTGCCAGCAGCCAACAGGGGAACACTGAAGCTTTCTTT.

The V and J genes are TRBV2 and TRBJ2-7, with 7 nucleotides matching TRBD1. J lost 5 bases, V lost 2 bases, and 3 bases had no gene match. Germline CDR1 is SNHLY and CDR2 is FYNNEI. The CDR3 totals 13 residues. The CDR3 sequence: CASSEMTGNEQYF. CDR3 sequence (DNA): TGTGCCAGCAGTGAAATGACAGGGAACGAGCAGTACTTC.

This clone showed up just once. The chain couples TRBV7-9 to TRBJ2-1; 13 positions match TRBD2. Germline CDR1 and CDR2: SEHNR and FQNEAQ (reference sequence). V shed 5 bases and J 9 bases; nucleotides not matched to a gene: 13. The CDR3 loop spans 17 amino acids. CDR3 sequence reads: CASSQKGTSGKAVEQFF. The CDR3 region has the DNA TGTGCCAGCAGCCAAAAAGGGACTAGCGGGAAGGCGGTTGAGCAGTTCTTC. The full variable domain, completed using reference TRBV7-9 and TRBJ2-1, is DTGVSQNPRHKITKRGQNVTFRCDPISEHNRLYWYRQTLGQGPEFLTYFQNEAQLEKSRLLSDRFSAERPKGSFSTLEIQRTEQGDSAMYLCASSQKGTSGKAVEQFFGPGTRLTVL.

The chain uses TRBV6-1 and TRBJ2-3, with unresolved D. Germline V lookup: CDR1 MNHNS, CDR2 SASEGT. This CDR3 region has 13 residues. V gave up 7 bases and J gave up 3 bases, with 11 bases separating them. The CDR3 DNA reads as TGTGCCAGCATAGACTCTATAACAGATACGCAGTATTTT. Its translation: CASIDSITDTQYF.

The chain uses TRBV18 and TRBJ2-7, with 8 bases aligning to TRBD2. The CDR3 extends over 15 amino acids. Germline-derived CDR1 and CDR2 are KGHSH and LQKENI. The V gene end was trimmed by 3 bases and the J gene end by 1 base; junction bases not matched to a gene: 5. The CDR3 sequence is CASSPRSGSSYEQYF. DNA of the CDR3: TGTGCCAGCTCACCGAGGAGCGGGAGTTCCTACGAGCAGTACTTC.

The chain has TRBV30 and TRBJ1-2; D remains ambiguous. Germline assignment: CDR1 GTSNPN and CDR2 SVGIG (reference sequence). Trimming cost V 4 bases and J 2 bases, with 8 bases left between them. CDR3 length equals 12 residues. The CDR3 DNA reads TGTGCCTGGACCGAACTGAACTATGGCTACACCTTC. Translating gives CAWTELNYGYTF.

The chain combines TRBV29-1 with TRBJ2-1; 7 bases fit TRBD2. CDR3 length: 13 amino acids. The trim removed 4 bases at V and 4 bases at J, leaving 4 bases unmatched. Germline CDR1 reads SQVTM; CDR2 reads ANQGSEA. CDR3 region: CSVGLAEYNEQFF. The CDR3 DNA follows: TGCAGCGTTGGGCTAGCGGAGTACAATGAGCAGTTCTTC.

V gene TRBV2 combines with J gene TRBJ1-1; TRBD1 is a possible D gene (5 bases). The CDR3 contains 14 residues. Trimming left V 3 bases short and J 1 base short, with 9 bases between. Germline CDR1 and CDR2: SNHLY and FYNNEI. CDR3 amino acids: CASSERGRNTEAFF. The CDR3 DNA is TGTGCCAGCAGTGAGCGGGGGAGGAACACTGAAGCTTTCTTT.

This clone appeared once. V and J are TRBV5-8 and TRBJ2-1; 7 positions agree with TRBD2. Germline-derived CDR1 and CDR2 are SGHTS and YDEGEE. Trimming took 0 bases from V and 0 from J; bases not matched to a gene: 0. There are 15 residues in the CDR3. CDR3 DNA sequence: TGTGCCAGCAGCTTGGTAGCGGGCTCCTACAATGAGCAGTTCTTC. This translates into CASSLVAGSYNEQFF.

The CDR3 region has the DNA TGCAGCGTTGAAGAAAACAACGCCTACGAGCAGTACTTC. Translating it yields CSVEENNAYEQYF. The J gene is TRBJ2-7, the V gene TRBV29-1, with D unresolved. The ends were cut back, 0 bases at V and 2 bases at J, with 8 bases in the middle. From germline, CDR1 is SQVTM and CDR2 ANQGSEA. The CDR3 runs 13 residues.

The rearrangement uses TRBV6-6 and TRBJ1-5, with TRBD1 as a possible D gene (5 bases). This CDR3 contains 16 residues. Germline assignment: CDR1 MNHNY and CDR2 SVGAGI (reference sequence). With 6 bases removed from V and 0 bases from J, the gap between germline ends came to 15 bases. The CDR3 loop is CASRPTGIYSNQPQHF. CDR3 coding DNA: TGTGCCAGCAGGCCCACAGGAATTTATAGCAATCAGCCCCAGCATTTT.

The chain couples TRBV29-1 to TRBJ1-5; no clear D gene. Trimming left V 3 bases short and J 3 bases short, with 9 bases between. The CDR3 totals 13 residues. CDR1 and CDR2 from the germline V gene are SQVTM and ANQGSEA. The CDR3 DNA is TGCAGCGTTGAGGGAGGTTACAATCAGCCCCAGCATTTT. Translated: CSVEGGYNQPQHF.